The 21 T cell receptor beta chains listed next were all sequenced from one sample in a study of response to subunit inactivated influenza vaccine. TCRdb used MiXCR to reprocess the RT-PCR reads, holding one entry per CDR3 protein. Found here are around 790,000 distinct CDR3 sequences, less than 25% of them singletons; the top ten hold 10%. Sequencing was performed on PBMCs from blood, taken more than 4 days after vaccination. These receptors were collected from a man in his fifties or sixties who received an inactivated influenza vaccine.

CDR3 nucleotide sequence: TGCGCCAGCAGCATGGGGGAAGCCTACAATGAGCAGTTCTTC. This encodes CASSMGEAYNEQFF. V gene TRBV5-1 combines with J gene TRBJ2-1; TRBD1 or TRBD2 may be the D gene (5 bases each). The CDR3 is made up of 14 amino acids. The V end lost 4 bases, the J end lost 2 bases, and 10 bases lay between the germline ends. CDR1 is SGHRS, CDR2 YFSETQ, per germline.

The chain links TRBV7-2 to TRBJ2-7; TRBD2 agrees at 8 bases. V gave up 0 bases and J gave up 1 base; unmatched junction bases: 2. Looked up from germline, CDR1 is SGHTA and CDR2 is FQGNSA. CDR3 length: 15 amino acids. CDR3 nucleotide sequence: TGTGCCAGCAGCTTAGCGCGGGGGGCTTCCTACGAGCAGTACTTC. It specifies CASSLARGASYEQYF. The variable domain in full, with the rest retrieved from reference TRBV7-2 and TRBJ2-7, is GAGVSQSPSNKVTEKGKDVELRCDPISGHTALYWYRQSLGQGLEFLIYFQGNSAPDKSGLPSDRFSAERTGGSVSTLTIQRTQQEDSAVYLCASSLARGASYEQYFGPGTRLTVT.

The chain couples TRBV19 to TRBJ2-3, with D uncertain. Germline CDR1 reads LNHDA; CDR2 reads SQIVND (reference sequence). There are 13 residues in the CDR3. Trimming took 8 bases from V and 0 from J, leaving 9 bases between them. The CDR3 here is CASARSSTDTQYF. CDR3 coding DNA: TGTGCCAGTGCCCGCAGCAGCACAGATACGCAGTATTTT.

V usage is TRBV6-5 and J usage is TRBJ2-1, with D possibly being TRBD1 or TRBD2 (5 bases each). The CDR3 consists of 16 residues. Germline-derived CDR1 and CDR2 are MNHEY and SVGAGI. Trimming removed 4 bases from V and 1 base from J, with 14 bases in between. CDR3 loop: CASSWLFGGSYNEQFF. The CDR3 nucleotides read TGTGCCAGCAGTTGGCTTTTTGGGGGTTCCTACAATGAGCAGTTCTTC.

The sample holds a few counts of this clonotype. This CDR3 reads CASGLGANSPLHF. DNA for the CDR3: TGTGCCAGCGGGCTTGGAGCTAATTCACCCCTCCACTTT. The V gene is TRBV6-1, the J gene TRBJ1-6, with unresolved D. Per the germline V gene, CDR1 is MNHNS and CDR2 is SASEGT. CDR3 length: 13 residues. Trimming pared 8 bases from V and 6 bases from J, leaving 11 bases between.

The chain has TRBV6-1 and TRBJ2-3, with D tentatively TRBD1 or TRBD2 (7 bases each). The CDR3 runs to 16 residues. Between the trimmed V and J ends, which lost 6 bases and 1 base, there was a span of 17 bases. Germline V CDR1 and CDR2: MNHNS, SASEGT. The CDR3 sequence: CASRRGGGGGTDTQYF. The DNA of the CDR3 is TGTGCCAGCAGGAGAGGGGGAGGGGGCGGCACAGATACGCAGTATTTT.

The CDR3 is CASSLERGYTF. The CDR3 nucleotides read TGTGCCAGCAGCCTGGAGAGAGGCTACACCTTC. The V gene is TRBV2, the J gene TRBJ1-2; the D is unclear. V dropped 6 bases and J dropped 8 bases, with 10 bases sitting between them. The germline gives CDR1 SNHLY, CDR2 FYNNEI. The CDR3 consists of 11 residues.

To note about this clonotype: This is likely a read error, given that the CDR3 carries no conserved phenylalanine or tryptophan at its end. The rearrangement uses TRBV6-1 and TRBJ1-1, with 8 bases that match TRBD1. CDR3 size: 15 residues. The germline CDR1 and CDR2 sequences are MNHNS and SASEGT. V gave up 6 bases and J gave up 1 base; unmatched junction bases: 7. The CDR3 DNA reads TGTGCCAGCAGGACACCGGGACAGGAGAACACTGAAGCTTTCCTT. Protein product: CASRTPGQENTEAFL.

The chain carries TRBV4-2 and TRBJ2-1, with 9 positions matching TRBD2. This CDR3 contains 18 residues. The germline V gene encodes CDR1 LGHNA and CDR2 YNFKEQ. The trim removed 0 bases at V and 9 bases at J, leaving 15 bases unmatched. Here the CDR3 reads CASSQDLEGGRATGEQFF. The CDR3 DNA follows: TGTGCCAGCAGCCAAGATCTTGAAGGCGGGAGGGCCACAGGTGAGCAGTTCTTC.

V usage is TRBV5-1 and J usage is TRBJ2-1; D may be TRBD1 or TRBD2 (5 bases each). Germline CDR1 is SGHRS and CDR2 is YFSETQ. This CDR3 has 15 amino acids. V was trimmed by 0 bases and J by 5 bases, leaving 12 bases between them. CDR3 residues: CASSLGGVLNNEQFF. The CDR3 bases are TGCGCCAGCAGCTTGGGAGGGGTTTTAAACAATGAGCAGTTCTTC.

The V and J genes are TRBV20-1 and TRBJ1-1, with D unresolved. Germline CDR1 and CDR2: DFQATT and SNEGSKA (reference sequence). The CDR3 runs to 14 residues. Trimming removed 3 bases from V and 0 bases from J, with 11 bases in between. The CDR3 here is CSARRGNMNTEAFF. In DNA form, the CDR3 reads TGCAGTGCTAGGCGAGGAAACATGAACACTGAAGCTTTCTTT.

This clonotype was seen a few times. This chain joins TRBV12-3 or TRBV12-4 and TRBJ1-2; D may be TRBD1 (5 bases). The ends were cut back, 7 bases at V and 4 bases at J, with 13 bases in the middle. CDR3 size: 13 residues. CDR3 bases: TGTGCCAGCATGTCCAGGGTGACCTATGGCTACACCTTC. It is translated as CASMSRVTYGYTF.

The V call is TRBV10-2, the J call TRBJ2-1; D perhaps matches TRBD1 (6 bases). The V end was cut by 2 bases, the J end by 2 bases, with 16 bases between. The CDR3 runs to 17 residues. The germline V gene has CDR1 WSHSY and CDR2 SAAADI. The chain's CDR3 is CASSEVWETGAYNEQFF. The CDR3 DNA follows: TGCGCCAGCAGTGAGGTCTGGGAGACAGGAGCCTACAATGAGCAGTTCTTC.

The table lists this clonotype with a few counts. The chain couples TRBV4-2 to TRBJ2-7, with 15 bases fitting TRBD2. With V trimmed by 3 bases and J by 0 bases, 6 bases remained unmatched. CDR3 length: 18 amino acids. Looked up from germline, CDR1 is LGHNA and CDR2 is YNFKEQ. CDR3 coding DNA: TGTGCCAGCAGCCAGGGACTAGCGGGGGGCACCAACTCCTACGAGCAGTACTTC. It codes for CASSQGLAGGTNSYEQYF.

The V and J genes are TRBV7-9 and TRBJ2-7; no clear D. Germline CDR1 reads SEHNR; CDR2 reads FQNEAQ (reference sequence). V was shortened by 1 base and J by 0 bases, with 10 bases between the two germline ends. The CDR3 has 15 amino acids. The CDR3 DNA reads TGTGCCAGCAGCTTAGTGCCAGATAGCTCCTACGAGCAGTACTTC. This sequence encodes CASSLVPDSSYEQYF.

This clonotype was found a few times. The chain has TRBV11-2 and TRBJ2-3; 8 bases align to TRBD2. The CDR3 contains 18 residues. CDR1 is SGHAT and CDR2 is FQNNGV in the germline V gene. Trimming removed 5 bases from V and 5 bases from J; junction bases left unmatched: 18. In DNA, the CDR3 is TGTGCCAGCAGCCCCCTTGGGGCTAGCGGGCCCCGTGGAGATACGCAGTATTTT. It translates to CASSPLGASGPRGDTQYF.

This clonotype was seen more than once but under ten times. The genes are TRBV5-1 and TRBJ2-2; D may be TRBD2 (6 bases). Germline-derived CDR1 and CDR2 are SGHRS and YFSETQ. The length of the CDR3 is 16 residues. With 4 bases removed from V and 0 bases from J, the gap between germline ends came to 13 bases. The CDR3 nucleotides read TGCGCCAGCAGCCCCTTCGGGGGAGCGAACACCGGGGAGCTGTTTTTT. Residues: CASSPFGGANTGELFF.

In this sample, this clonotype turned up a few times. The V call is TRBV25-1, the J call TRBJ2-7; D tentatively fits TRBD1 or TRBD2 (6 bases each). The V gene lost 3 bases and the J gene lost 0 bases, with 9 bases spanning the gap. The CDR3 is 14 residues long. Germline-derived CDR1 and CDR2 are MGHDK and SYGVNS. The CDR3 spells CASSDRGGSYEQYF. The DNA of the CDR3 is TGTGCCAGCAGTGACAGGGGAGGCTCCTACGAGCAGTACTTC.

The genes are TRBV28 and TRBJ2-6, with D possibly being TRBD1 (5 bases). Looked up from germline, CDR1 is MDHEN and CDR2 is SYDVKM. The CDR3 spans 17 residues. Trimming stripped 0 bases from V and 0 bases from J, with 9 bases between. For the CDR3, the DNA is TGTGCCAGCAGTTTATGGGGGCCCTACTCTGGGGCCAACGTCCTGACTTTC. Protein product: CASSLWGPYSGANVLTF. Full variable domain (outside the CDR3, taken from reference TRBV28 and TRBJ2-6): DVKVTQSSRYLVKRTGEKVFLECVQDMDHENMFWYRQDPGLGLRLIYFSYDVKMKEKGDIPEGYSVSREKKERFSLILESASTNQTSMYLCASSLWGPYSGANVLTFGAGSRLTVL.

This clonotype was picked up many times. The chain couples TRBV20-1 to TRBJ2-2, with 7 positions matching TRBD2. The CDR3 totals 16 residues. Germline V CDR1 and CDR2: DFQATT, SNEGSKA (reference sequence). V was pared by 0 bases and J by 6 bases, with 10 bases of the junction left unmatched. In DNA, the CDR3 is TGCAGTGCTAGAGATGTAAGGGAGGGGTCCCCCGGGGAGCTGTTTTTT. It encodes CSARDVREGSPGELFF.

The rearrangement joins TRBV7-8 to TRBJ2-1; 10 bases line up with TRBD2. The CDR3 consists of 17 residues. The J segment lost 0 bases and the V segment lost 1 base, leaving 3 bases of the junction unmatched. Germline-derived CDR1 and CDR2 are SGHVS and FQNEAQ. The CDR3 region has the DNA TGTGCCAGCAGCTTAGTGGCTAGCGGGAGCTCCTACAATGAGCAGTTCTTC. Amino acid sequence: CASSLVASGSSYNEQFF.